This T cell receptor beta chain was observed in a study of shared clonotypes between healthy human individuals. Remarks on this clone: What it recognizes is unknown.

Each PCR replicate from the sorted subsets contained around 200 ng DNA, which is about 30,000 T cell genomes. Clones were read by immunoSEQ multiplex PCR, and TCRdb kept only the in-frame ones, dropping some. Altogether some 2 million clones are present, roughly 94% being singletons, with the ten largest covering 0.9% to 1.5%. Naive CD8 cells lacked CD45RO and underwent positive selection for CCR7, leaving out terminally differentiated effector memory CD45RA+ cells. There were only Caucasian adults among the donors, and all lived in Nashville, Tennessee. Points from the study as a whole: Although depth was large, rarefaction showed that sequencing of the sorted subsets was incomplete. Non-shared clonotypes had lower generation probabilities than clonotypes shared by all four sorted-subset donors.

This sequence originates from a young man in good health. The sample was naive CD8+ T cells sorted from blood.

CDR3 region: CASSLMGEQIYEQYF. DNA of the CDR3: TGTGCCAGCAGCTTAATGGGGGAGCAAATCTACGAGCAGTACTTC. This chain joins TRBV7-9 and TRBJ2-7; D may match TRBD1 or TRBD2 (5 bases each). The CDR3 extends over 15 amino acids. From germline, CDR1 is SEHNR and CDR2 FQNEAQ (reference sequence). Trimming removed 2 bases from V and 3 bases from J, with 14 bases in between. The full variable domain, rest sourced from reference TRBV7-9 and TRBJ2-7, is DTGVSQNPRHKITKRGQNVTFRCDPISEHNRLYWYRQTLGQGPEFLTYFQNEAQLEKSRLLSDRFSAERPKGSFSTLEIQRTEQGDSAMYLCASSLMGEQIYEQYFGPGTRLTVT.